At least ten counts were recorded for the clone carrying this T cell receptor (beta chain). The sample belongs to a study of breast tumors, draining lymph nodes, adjacent tissues. Axillary draining lymph nodes of breast cancer patients supplied the node samples. V was cut by 3 bases and J by 9 bases, with 12 bases left in between. Looked up from germline, CDR1 is LGHDT and CDR2 is YNNKEL (reference sequence). The CDR3 has 14 amino acids. Via MiXCR, TCRdb re-called the multiplex PCR reads, giving one row per CDR3 protein. The profile shows 180,000 or so distinct CDR3 sequences, roughly 31% of them singletons.

The clonotype was recovered from a female donor with breast cancer. Some clones in this sample may be carry-over from other donors' samples. The material sequenced was axillary lymph node tissue. This sequence joins TRBV3-1 and TRBJ1-6, with D perhaps matching TRBD1 (6 bases). CDR3 loop: CASSHRGPGSPLHF. The CDR3 nucleotides are TGTGCCAGCAGCCATCGGGGGCCGGGTTCACCCCTCCACTTT.